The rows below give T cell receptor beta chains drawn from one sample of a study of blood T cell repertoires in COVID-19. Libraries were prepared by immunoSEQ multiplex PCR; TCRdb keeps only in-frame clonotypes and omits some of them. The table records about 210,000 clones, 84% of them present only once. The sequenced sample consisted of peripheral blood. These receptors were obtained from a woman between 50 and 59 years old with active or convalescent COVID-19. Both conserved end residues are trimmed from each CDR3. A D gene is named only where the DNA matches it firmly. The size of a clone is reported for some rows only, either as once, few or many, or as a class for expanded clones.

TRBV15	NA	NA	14	ATSSSTGTRNYGYT
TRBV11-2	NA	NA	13	ASSLSNSGANVLT
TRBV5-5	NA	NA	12	ASSSRQGGNEQF
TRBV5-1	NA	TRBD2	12	ASSLGRETGELF
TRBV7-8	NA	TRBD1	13	ASSLEGTAYNEQF
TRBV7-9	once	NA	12	ASSLSTGTDTQY
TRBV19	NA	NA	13	ASSIVGGNNSPLH
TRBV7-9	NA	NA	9	ASSLQTGQF
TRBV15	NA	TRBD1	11	ATSNEGATEAF
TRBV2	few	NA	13	ASSDGLLSGNTIY
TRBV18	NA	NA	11	ASSGTLNTEAF
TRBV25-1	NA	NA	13	ASSEPGGTEETQY
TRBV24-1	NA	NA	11	ATETGTTDTQY
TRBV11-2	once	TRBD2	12	ASSLTSGNNEQF
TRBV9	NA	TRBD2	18	ASSAAGTSGSLSSYNEQF
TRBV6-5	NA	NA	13	ASSRQPIMNTEAF
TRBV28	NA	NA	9	ASSGFTEAF
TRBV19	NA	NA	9	ASHSWAEAF
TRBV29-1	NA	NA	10	SVERPGRRQF
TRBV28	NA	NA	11	ASSAGRDYGYT
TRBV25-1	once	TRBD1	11	ASSLRTGYTQY
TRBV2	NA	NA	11	ASIRQVRETQY
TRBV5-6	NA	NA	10	ASSFFQETQY
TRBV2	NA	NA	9	ASMGLGTIY
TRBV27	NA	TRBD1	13	ASGRTGNRNEKLF
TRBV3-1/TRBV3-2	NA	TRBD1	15	ASSQGLTGTGGYGYT
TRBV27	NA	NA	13	ASSLEGGHQATQY
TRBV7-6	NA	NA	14	ASSLEGTRLQETQY
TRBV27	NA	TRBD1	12	ASSGDRTNSPLH
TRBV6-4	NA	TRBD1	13	ASSDSGRQGFGYT
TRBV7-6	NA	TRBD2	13	ASSLAGTSVREQY
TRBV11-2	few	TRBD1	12	ASSKGQGAETQY
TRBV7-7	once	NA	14	ASSLGTARLSTEAF
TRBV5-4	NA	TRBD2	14	ASSYERGLLNNEQF
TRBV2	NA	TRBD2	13	ATRGLAGERNTQY